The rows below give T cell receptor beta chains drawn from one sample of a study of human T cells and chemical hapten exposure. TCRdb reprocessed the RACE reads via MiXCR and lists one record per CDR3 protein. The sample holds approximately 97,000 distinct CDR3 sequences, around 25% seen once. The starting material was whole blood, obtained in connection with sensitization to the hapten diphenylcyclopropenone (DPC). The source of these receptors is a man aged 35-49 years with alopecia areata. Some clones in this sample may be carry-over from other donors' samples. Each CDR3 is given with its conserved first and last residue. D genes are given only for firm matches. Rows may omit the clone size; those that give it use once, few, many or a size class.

DNA: TGTGCCAGCAGCCTGCGACAGGCCAATGAGCAGTTCTTC
CDR3: CASSLRQANEQFF
size: few
V: TRBV7-2
J: TRBJ2-1
D: -

DNA: TGCAGTGCTAGGGGACCAGGGGAGACCCAGTACTTC
CDR3: CSARGPGETQYF
size: -
V: TRBV20-1
J: TRBJ2-5
D: -

DNA: TGTGCCAGCAGCCCTATGGGTAGATCCTACGAGCAGTACTTC
CDR3: CASSPMGRSYEQYF
size: few
V: TRBV6-5
J: TRBJ2-7
D: -

DNA: TGTGCCAGCAGACCATCGAATGGGGGCCAAGAGACCCAGTACTTC
CDR3: CASRPSNGGQETQYF
size: many
V: TRBV12-3/TRBV12-4
J: TRBJ2-5
D: -

DNA: TGCGCCAGCAGTGTCCAGGCCCTCTCCTACGAGCAGTACTTC
CDR3: CASSVQALSYEQYF
size: -
V: TRBV5-1
J: TRBJ2-7
D: -

DNA: TGCGCCAGCAGTAGCACGGGATCAAGCACTGAAGCTTTCTTT
CDR3: CASSSTGSSTEAFF
size: -
V: TRBV5-1
J: TRBJ1-1
D: -

DNA: TGTGCCAGCAGTTTTTTGTCGGCGAATGAAAAACTGTTTTTT
CDR3: CASSFLSANEKLFF
size: few
V: TRBV27
J: TRBJ1-4
D: -

DNA: TGCAGTGCTAGACCGTGGACAGGCCCCGACTCCCGAACGCAGTATTTT
CDR3: CSARPWTGPDSRTQYF
size: few
V: TRBV20-1
J: TRBJ2-3
D: TRBD1

DNA: TGTGCCAGCAGCCAAGATTTTATAGCGGCAGATACGCAGTATTTT
CDR3: CASSQDFIAADTQYF
size: few
V: TRBV14
J: TRBJ2-3
D: -

DNA: TGCAGCGTTCAGACTCGGACAGGGGAAGAGACCCAGTACTTC
CDR3: CSVQTRTGEETQYF
size: -
V: TRBV29-1
J: TRBJ2-5
D: TRBD1

DNA: TGTGCCAGCAGTATAACACCAAATAGCAATCAGCCCCAGCATTTT
CDR3: CASSITPNSNQPQHF
size: -
V: TRBV27
J: TRBJ1-5
D: -

DNA: TGTGCCAGCAGTTACTCCCGGGGACTAGCGGGAGGGGGGGGGAATGAGCAGTTCTTC
CDR3: CASSYSRGLAGGGGNEQFF
size: many
V: TRBV6-5
J: TRBJ2-1
D: TRBD2

DNA: TGCAGCGCGACTAGCGGTAGAATGGAGCAGTTCTTC
CDR3: CSATSGRMEQFF
size: few
V: TRBV29-1
J: TRBJ2-1
D: TRBD2

DNA: TGTGCCAGCAGTTTGAGTCCGGGGATACCTAGCACAGATACGCAGTATTTT
CDR3: CASSLSPGIPSTDTQYF
size: -
V: TRBV28
J: TRBJ2-3
D: -

DNA: TGCGCCAGCAGTGGGGGTAGGACTAGCGGGAGAGGTGAGCAGTTCTTC
CDR3: CASSGGRTSGRGEQFF
size: -
V: TRBV10-2
J: TRBJ2-1
D: TRBD2

DNA: TGCAGTGCTAGGTTGCGCAGCGCAGAAGACAATGAGCAGTTCTTC
CDR3: CSARLRSAEDNEQFF
size: -
V: TRBV20-1
J: TRBJ2-1
D: -

DNA: TGTGCCATCAGTGAGTCCTGGACTAGCGGGAGTATGACAGAGACCCAGTACTTC
CDR3: CAISESWTSGSMTETQYF
size: few
V: TRBV10-3
J: TRBJ2-5
D: TRBD2